The 18 T cell receptor beta chains presented below share a single source sample, sequenced in a study of T cells in localized non-small cell lung cancer. Libraries were prepared by immunoSEQ multiplex PCR; TCRdb keeps only in-frame clonotypes and omits some of them. The table includes 60,000 to 65,000 clones, about nine tenths detected once. The material was peripheral blood, obtained before any cancer treatment. The receptor set was obtained from a woman aged 40-75 years with stage I lung adenocarcinoma.

This chain uses TRBV4-3 with TRBJ1-2, with no clear D. Germline V gene data show CDR1 as LGHNA and CDR2 as YSLEER. Between the trimmed V and J ends, which lost 0 bases and 1 base, there was a span of 9 bases. The CDR3 contains 15 residues. CDR3 nucleotide sequence: TGCGCCAGCAGCCAAGACAGAGCCCTTAACTATGGCTACACCTTC. Translating gives CASSQDRALNYGYTF.

This chain links TRBV18 with TRBJ2-1; either TRBD1 or TRBD2 may fit D (6 bases each). From germline, CDR1 is KGHSH and CDR2 LQKENI. The CDR3 runs to 13 residues. V was shortened by 3 bases and J by 7 bases, with 10 bases between the two germline ends. CDR3 region: CASSPGGINEQFF. The CDR3, as DNA: TGTGCCAGCTCACCCGGGGGCATTAATGAGCAGTTCTTC.

The chain combines TRBV5-1 with TRBJ2-2, with D uncertain. This CDR3 contains 11 residues. The germline gives CDR1 SGHRS, CDR2 YFSETQ. Trimming pared 2 bases from V and 7 bases from J, leaving 3 bases between. The CDR3 nucleotides are TGCGCCAGCAGCTTTGACGGGGAGCTGTTTTTT. Its translation: CASSFDGELFF.

The CDR3 loop is CAWSPSYGYTF. CDR3 nucleotide sequence: TGTGCCTGGAGTCCTTCGTATGGCTACACCTTC. The rearrangement joins TRBV30 to TRBJ1-2; D gene unclear. V lost 2 bases and J lost 5, with 6 bases in between. Germline CDR1 reads GTSNPN; CDR2 reads SVGIG (reference sequence). The CDR3 has 11 amino acids.

The chain has TRBV27 and TRBJ2-1, with 8 bases identical to TRBD2. V dropped 4 bases and J dropped 7; count of bases not matched to a gene: 6. The CDR3 runs to 14 residues. Looked up from germline, CDR1 is MNHEY and CDR2 is SMNVEV (reference sequence). The CDR3 protein is CASSWLAGRNEQFF. The DNA of the CDR3 is TGTGCCAGCAGTTGGCTAGCGGGTCGGAATGAGCAGTTCTTC.

V gene TRBV7-2 combines with J gene TRBJ1-6, with 7 bases matching TRBD1. The V gene end was trimmed by 7 bases and the J gene end by 8 bases; junction bases not matched to a gene: 11. Germline assignment: CDR1 SGHTA and CDR2 FQGNSA. CDR3 length equals 15 residues. This chain's CDR3 is CASNGGGSVDSPLHF. The CDR3 DNA is TGTGCCAGCAACGGAGGGGGCTCTGTGGATTCACCCCTCCACTTT. Full variable domain (rest looked up from reference TRBV7-2 and TRBJ1-6): GAGVSQSPSNKVTEKGKDVELRCDPISGHTALYWYRQSLGQGLEFLIYFQGNSAPDKSGLPSDRFSAERTGGSVSTLTIQRTQQEDSAVYLCASNGGGSVDSPLHFGNGTRLTVT.

J is TRBJ2-2 and V is TRBV7-8; 13 positions agree with TRBD2. This CDR3 has 18 amino acids. The ends lost 1 base at V and 5 bases at J; junction bases unmatched: 7. Germline CDR1 is SGHVS and CDR2 is FQNEAQ. The CDR3 nucleotides are TGTGCCAGCAGCTTAGGGACTAGCGGGGGAAGGGTTACCGGGGAGCTGTTTTTT. This gives the protein CASSLGTSGGRVTGELFF.

The chain links TRBV4-2 to TRBJ2-7; D possibly corresponds to TRBD1 (5 bases). V was shortened by 1 base and J by 1 base, with 20 bases between the two germline ends. This CDR3 has 18 amino acids. Germline V gene sequence: CDR1 LGHNA, CDR2 YNFKEQ. CDR3 region: CASSQAHTTGDRSYEQYF. The CDR3 region has the DNA TGTGCCAGCAGCCAAGCCCATACCACCGGAGACAGATCCTACGAGCAGTACTTC.

Only a few counts were recorded for this clone. DNA for the CDR3: TGTGCCAGCAGCGTAGCCCGGAGCGCAGATACGCAGTATTTT. The encoded protein is CASSVARSADTQYF. V is TRBV9 and J is TRBJ2-3, with no clear D. Germline-derived CDR1 and CDR2 are SGDLS and YYNGEE. Trimming cost V 0 bases and J 4 bases, with 9 bases left between them. This CDR3 contains 14 residues.

The genes are TRBV25-1 and TRBJ1-2, with a possible D match to TRBD1 (6 bases). The CDR3 runs to 14 residues. Germline CDR1 MGHDK, CDR2 SYGVNS. Trimming cost V 1 base and J 8 bases, with 14 bases left between them. The CDR3 protein is CASSEFGQSVGYTF. The CDR3 DNA reads as TGTGCCAGCAGTGAATTTGGACAGTCGGTCGGCTACACCTTC.

The chain carries TRBV29-1 and TRBJ2-7; D remains ambiguous. The germline V gene encodes CDR1 SQVTM and CDR2 ANQGSEA. The CDR3 loop spans 11 amino acids. Trimming cost V 6 bases and J 3 bases, with 9 bases left between them. The CDR3 sequence: CSVDTYYEQYF. The CDR3 nucleotides are TGCAGCGTAGATACTTACTACGAGCAGTACTTC.

The V gene is TRBV27, the J gene TRBJ2-7, with D possibly TRBD1 on 6 matching bases. The length of the CDR3 is 16 residues. Trimming removed 5 bases from V and 2 bases from J, with 19 bases in between. Germline CDR1 is MNHEY and CDR2 is SMNVEV (reference sequence). DNA of the CDR3: TGTGCCAGCAGTAGATCCGGGACAACTCCCACCTACGAGCAGTACTTC. Translation gives CASSRSGTTPTYEQYF.

This clone was found a few times. The genes are TRBV11-2 and TRBJ1-3; no firm D call. The CDR3 spans 16 residues. The germline V gene encodes CDR1 SGHAT and CDR2 FQNNGV. V was shortened by 1 base and J by 2 bases, with 12 bases between the two germline ends. The CDR3 DNA reads TGTGCCAGCAGCTTAGTTAGGACGGCGCCTGGAAACACCATATATTTT. It is translated as CASSLVRTAPGNTIYF.

This sequence joins TRBV5-1 and TRBJ1-4, with D possibly TRBD1 on 6 matching bases. V lost 4 bases and J 3 bases, leaving 25 bases between the germline ends. Looked up from germline, CDR1 is SGHRS and CDR2 is YFSETQ. This CDR3 has 19 amino acids. DNA for the CDR3: TGCGCCAGCAGCCTAGCTCAGGGGTATCTTCTTAGCTCTAATGAAAAACTGTTTTTT. Protein product: CASSLAQGYLLSSNEKLFF.

This clone was observed once. This CDR3 reads CASSFGWATEAFF. DNA for the CDR3: TGTGCCAGCAGCTTTGGGTGGGCCACTGAAGCTTTCTTT. The chain is built from TRBV7-3 and TRBJ1-1; no clear D gene. The V gene lost 3 bases and the J gene lost 4 bases, with 9 bases spanning the gap. Per germline, CDR1 SGHTA and CDR2 FQGTGA. The CDR3 covers 13 residues.

Details on this clone: Germline and junction disagree at one end, which may indicate a read error. V gene TRBV19 combines with J gene TRBJ1-1; D gene uncertain. Germline CDR1 is LNHDA and CDR2 is SQIVND (reference sequence). The CDR3 is 12 residues long. CDR3 nucleotide sequence: TGTGCCAGTAGTATTCGTGGCAGGCCGTGGAACTTT. Encoded protein: CASSIRGRPWNF. Complete variable domain (other parts from reference TRBV19 and TRBJ1-1): DGGITQSPKYLFRKEGQNVTLSCEQNLNHDAMYWYRQDPGQGLRLIYYSQIVNDFQKGDIAEGYSVSREKKESFPLTVTSAQKNPTAFYLCASSIRGRPWNFGQGTRLTVV.

The V call is TRBV6-6, the J call TRBJ2-7, with 7 bases that match TRBD1. There are 13 residues in the CDR3. Unmatched junction bases numbered 4, after V lost 2 bases and J lost 6 bases. Germline V gives CDR1 MNHNY, CDR2 SVGAGI (reference sequence). The CDR3 spells CASSYGYRGEQYF. The CDR3, as DNA: TGTGCCAGCAGTTACGGGTACAGGGGCGAGCAGTACTTC.

This rearrangement joins TRBV5-5 to TRBJ2-2, with D perhaps matching TRBD1 (6 bases). Trimming took off 2 bases at V and 3 bases at J, with 11 bases between the two ends. Germline lookup yields CDR1 SGHKS and CDR2 YYEKEE (reference sequence). The CDR3 runs 15 residues. CDR3 residues: CASSFRDTYTGELFF. CDR3 DNA: TGTGCCAGCAGCTTCCGGGACACCTACACCGGGGAGCTGTTTTTT.